This is a list of T cell receptor beta chains from one sample in a study of cytomegalovirus exposure and HLA in healthy donors. Some clones are missing from TCRdb's copy, which holds only in-frame ones; the method was immunoSEQ multiplex PCR. Counted here are about 150,000 clones, approximately 61% occurring once; the ten biggest clones make up over 1.5%. Sequenced: PBMCs. These receptors all come from a human donor in good health. CDR3s include the opening cysteine and the closing phenylalanine or tryptophan. The D gene is left open where the match is weak. Not all rows give a size; the values are once, few, many and, for expanded clones, a class.

D gene	clone size	V gene	J gene	CDR3 protein	CDR3 DNA
.	once	TRBV6-5	TRBJ2-5	CASSYSKGGQETQYF	TGTGCCAGCAGTTACTCGAAGGGAGGACAAGAGACCCAGTACTTC
.	.	TRBV28	TRBJ1-4	CASSLPGATNEKLFF	TGTGCCAGCAGTTTGCCGGGGGCAACTAATGAAAAACTGTTTTTT
.	.	TRBV19	TRBJ2-7	CASSISPIGGAYEQYF	TGTGCCAGTAGTATAAGCCCCATAGGGGGGGCCTACGAGCAGTACTTC
.	few	TRBV5-1	TRBJ2-1	CASSFRGDEQFF	TGCGCCAGCAGCTTCAGGGGGGATGAGCAGTTCTTC
.	.	TRBV2	TRBJ2-7	CASSVLSGSEQYF	TGTGCCAGCAGTGTTCTATCGGGGAGTGAGCAGTACTTC
TRBD2	.	TRBV18	TRBJ2-7	CASSPGTSGRYEQYF	TGTGCCAGCTCACCGGGGACTAGCGGGAGGTACGAGCAGTACTTC
.	.	TRBV6-5	TRBJ2-7	CASSYDYTLYEQYF	TGTGCCAGCAGTTACGACTATACTTTGTACGAGCAGTACTTC
TRBD1	.	TRBV6-5	TRBJ2-7	CASQGASYEQYF	TGTGCCAGTCAGGGGGCCTCCTACGAGCAGTACTTC
.	.	TRBV5-4	TRBJ1-1	CASSFEAANTEAFF	TGTGCCAGCAGCTTTGAAGCCGCTAACACTGAAGCTTTCTTT
TRBD1	.	TRBV10-3	TRBJ2-3	CAIRPEDRGDTQYF	TGTGCCATCAGGCCCGAGGACAGGGGAGATACGCAGTATTTT
.	.	TRBV6-5	TRBJ2-7	CASSYFSGANEQYF	TGTGCCAGCAGTTACTTCTCGGGAGCCAACGAGCAGTACTTC
TRBD2	.	TRBV27	TRBJ2-7	CASSPTGTSGTLQGEQYF	TGTGCCAGCAGTCCGACCGGGACTAGCGGGACTCTACAGGGCGAGCAGTACTTC
.	.	TRBV2	TRBJ1-3	CASDGQDSGNTIYF	TGTGCCTCCGACGGACAAGACTCTGGAAACACCATATATTTT
TRBD2	.	TRBV14	TRBJ2-5	CASSQDGTSAQETQYF	TGTGCCAGCAGCCAAGATGGGACTAGCGCACAAGAGACCCAGTACTTC
TRBD2	.	TRBV13	TRBJ2-1	CASALAASYNEQFF	TGTGCCAGCGCCCTAGCGGCATCCTACAATGAGCAGTTCTTC
TRBD1	.	TRBV20-1	TRBJ1-1	CSGQGVTEAFF	TGCAGTGGCCAGGGGGTCACTGAAGCTTTCTTT
TRBD1	.	TRBV5-8	TRBJ2-5	CASSVTGTETQYF	TGTGCCAGCAGCGTGACAGGGACGGAGACCCAGTACTTC
TRBD2	.	TRBV7-9	TRBJ2-3	CASSQPSGSATDTQYF	TGTGCCAGCAGCCAACCTAGCGGGAGTGCCACAGATACGCAGTATTTT
TRBD1	.	TRBV27	TRBJ1-1	CASSLGTGTEAFF	TGTGCCAGCAGTTTAGGGACAGGGACTGAAGCTTTCTTT
.	once	TRBV4-1	TRBJ1-5	CASSQGEGNRGPQHF	TGCGCCAGCAGCCAAGGGGAAGGCAACCGGGGGCCCCAGCATTTT
.	once	TRBV28	TRBJ2-3	CATNGDTQYF	TGTGCCACAAACGGAGATACGCAGTATTTT
TRBD2	.	TRBV7-3	TRBJ2-1	CASSPAGGSYNEQFF	TGTGCCAGCAGCCCCGCGGGAGGGTCCTACAATGAGCAGTTCTTC
.	.	TRBV6-1	TRBJ2-4	CASSARGNQLSSVQYF	TGTGCCAGCAGTGCCCGGGGAAACCAGCTGAGTAGCGTTCAGTACTTC
.	.	TRBV7-3	TRBJ2-3	CASSLGANQPDTQYF	TGTGCCAGCAGCTTAGGTGCGAACCAACCAGATACGCAGTATTTT
.	few	TRBV19	TRBJ2-1	CASRSGGGSYNEQFF	TGTGCCAGTAGGTCGGGGGGCGGCTCCTACAATGAGCAGTTCTTC
TRBD1	.	TRBV6-5	TRBJ2-1	CASSPGTGGYNEQFF	TGTGCCAGCAGTCCCGGGACAGGGGGCTACAATGAGCAGTTCTTC
TRBD1	.	TRBV7-9	TRBJ1-4	CASSADRGPSNEKLFF	TGTGCCAGCAGCGCTGACAGGGGGCCTTCTAATGAAAAACTGTTTTTT
.	few	TRBV29-1	TRBJ2-5	CSVEDLRTVETQYF	TGCAGCGTTGAAGATCTTCGAACAGTCGAGACCCAGTACTTC
TRBD1	.	TRBV28	TRBJ1-4	CASSPDRGDEKLFF	TGTGCCAGCAGCCCGGACAGGGGAGACGAAAAACTGTTTTTT
TRBD2	.	TRBV27	TRBJ2-7	CASSTGLAGDATSYEQYF	TGTGCCAGCAGTACGGGACTAGCGGGCGACGCGACCTCCTACGAGCAGTACTTC
TRBD1	.	TRBV28	TRBJ1-5	CASEQGSHQPQHF	TGTGCCAGCGAACAGGGGTCTCATCAGCCCCAGCATTTT
TRBD1	.	TRBV28	TRBJ1-1	CASCNPGTAITPGYANTEAFF	TGTGCTAGTTGTAATCCCGGGACAGCGATTACCCCCGGGTACGCGAACACTGAAGCTTTCTTT
.	.	TRBV12-5	TRBJ1-1	CASGPDRLRAEAFF	TGTGCTAGTGGCCCCGATCGCTTAAGAGCTGAAGCTTTCTTT
.	.	TRBV5-1	TRBJ2-7	CASSSGGTPSAEQYF	TGCGCCAGCAGCTCGGGCGGGACCCCTTCGGCCGAGCAGTACTTC
TRBD2	.	TRBV7-9	TRBJ2-1	CASSPNIRTSGSHNEQFF	TGTGCCAGCAGCCCAAATATACGGACTAGCGGGAGCCACAATGAGCAGTTCTTC
.	.	TRBV27	TRBJ2-6	CASSPAGANVLTF	TGTGCCAGCAGCCCAGCTGGGGCCAACGTCCTGACTTTC
TRBD1	.	TRBV28	TRBJ2-7	CASSPTGRANEQYF	TGTGCCAGCAGCCCGACAGGGCGAGCTAACGAGCAGTACTTC
.	.	TRBV4-1	TRBJ2-5	CASSQDVQLQETQYF	TGCGCCAGCAGCCAGGATGTACAGCTCCAAGAGACCCAGTACTTC
.	.	TRBV21-1	TRBJ2-3	CASRDRGTCTDTQYF	TGTGCCAGCCGTGACAGGGGAACCTGCACAGATACGCAGTATTTT
TRBD1	.	TRBV27	TRBJ2-1	CASSGDRSSYNEQFF	TGTGCCAGCAGTGGGGACAGGAGCTCCTACAATGAGCAGTTCTTC
.	.	TRBV11-3	TRBJ2-7	CASSVNREREQYF	TGTGCCAGCAGCGTCAACAGGGAACGCGAGCAGTACTTC
TRBD1	.	TRBV19	TRBJ1-5	CASSIGWDSNQPQHF	TGTGCCAGTAGTATAGGGTGGGACAGTAATCAGCCCCAGCATTTT
TRBD1	.	TRBV9	TRBJ2-2	CASSATAGTATGELFF	TGTGCCAGCAGCGCCACCGCCGGGACAGCCACCGGGGAGCTGTTTTTT
TRBD1	.	TRBV4-1	TRBJ1-2	CASSQDREANYGYTF	TGCGCCAGCAGCCAGGACAGGGAAGCTAACTATGGCTACACCTTC
TRBD2	.	TRBV19	TRBJ2-1	CASSPPPGTSGRYNEQFF	TGTGCCAGTAGCCCCCCGCCCGGGACTAGCGGGAGGTACAATGAGCAGTTCTTC
TRBD2	.	TRBV4-2	TRBJ2-1	CASSQSRAGGPGHEQFF	TGTGCCAGCAGCCAAAGTAGAGCGGGAGGGCCTGGTCATGAGCAGTTCTTC
TRBD1	few	TRBV11-3	TRBJ1-1	CASSHRGNTEAFF	TGTGCCAGCAGCCACAGGGGGAACACTGAAGCTTTCTTT